This T cell receptor beta chain comes out of a study of CD8+ T cells in alopecia areata. Study-level findings and limits: Clonality was higher in lesional than normal scalp, especially in alopecia totalis/universalis. Mouse data revealed clearer TCR sharing than patient data did, a gap possibly tied to HLA. Besides other cells, scalp samples also yield sequences of resident alphabeta T cells from normal skin.

CD4+ and CD8+ T cells were sorted from PBMCs stained for CD3, CD4 and CD8. The sequencing template was cDNA reverse transcribed from extracted RNA. Only in-frame clones appear in the TCRdb table, and some are missing; sequencing was by immunoSEQ multiplex PCR. This repertoire shows about 99,000 clones, 55% found once; its top ten account for around 8.5%. Germline CDR1 is SGHRS and CDR2 is YFSETQ. Trimming left V 4 bases short and J 3 bases short, with 10 bases between. The CDR3 covers 14 residues. Turning to this clone: Antigen specificity is unknown.

Sequencing was done on a sample of CD4+ T cells sorted from blood. The sequence came from a human donor in good health. V usage is TRBV5-1 and J usage is TRBJ2-2, with D perhaps TRBD1 or TRBD2 (5 bases each). CDR3 residues: CASSGGQDTGELFF. The DNA of the CDR3 is TGCGCCAGCAGCGGAGGACAAGACACCGGGGAGCTGTTTTTT.